This entry lists 25 T cell receptor beta chains sequenced from one sample in a study of T-cell memory formation after mild COVID-19. TCRdb passed the 5' RACE reads through MiXCR, listing each CDR3 protein once. The sample contains a few hundred thousand distinct CDR3 sequences, 25% to 35% of which appear only once. Input material: PBMCs or a T cell subset sorted from them (not recorded which). Receptor source: an adult woman who had mild COVID-19 (a few samples of this study predate the infection). Cell type and time point are not known.

This chain joins TRBV24-1 and TRBJ2-3; 8 bases are a match to TRBD2. J was trimmed by 4 bases and V by 7 bases; bases with no gene match: 9. Germline values: CDR1 KGHDR, CDR2 SFDVKD. This CDR3 has 15 amino acids. The CDR3 DNA reads TGTGCCACCAGCACCGGGACTAGATCGCCAGATACGCAGTATTTT. This sequence encodes CATSTGTRSPDTQYF.

This chain links TRBV5-6 with TRBJ2-1, with 7 bases that match TRBD2. CDR1 SGHDT and CDR2 YYEEEE come from the germline V gene. This CDR3 has 13 amino acids. The V and J ends lost 4 bases and 6 bases, in that order; junction bases with no gene match: 4. DNA of the CDR3: TGTGCCAGCAGCCTAGCGGCTGGCAATGAGCAGTTCTTC. It specifies CASSLAAGNEQFF.

This clonotype has just a few counts. The chain carries TRBV7-3 and TRBJ2-7; D is possibly TRBD1 or TRBD2 (5 bases each). The CDR3 spans 13 residues. Germline CDR1 and CDR2: SGHTA and FQGTGA. V gave up 5 bases and J gave up 4 bases, with 12 bases separating them. The CDR3 here is CASSPGTEYEQYF. DNA of the CDR3: TGTGCCAGCAGCCCCGGGACCGAATACGAGCAGTACTTC.

This clonotype was observed a handful of times. This chain joins TRBV5-1 and TRBJ2-3, with a weak D call TRBD2 (6 bases). Germline V gene lookup returns CDR1 SGHRS and CDR2 YFSETQ. The V end was cut by 6 bases, the J end by 2 bases, with 16 bases between. This CDR3 has 15 residues. The CDR3 nucleotides are TGCGCCAGCATAGGACCGGGGGTAAACACAGATACGCAGTATTTT. Translating gives CASIGPGVNTDTQYF. Variable domain in full (rest from reference TRBV5-1 and TRBJ2-3): KAGVTQTPRYLIKTRGQQVTLSCSPISGHRSVSWYQQTPGQGLQFLFEYFSETQRNKGNFPGRFSGRQFSNSRSEMNVSTLELGDSALYLCASIGPGVNTDTQYFGPGTRLTVL.

The chain combines TRBV7-3 with TRBJ2-1, with 13 positions matching TRBD2. The CDR3 is 18 residues long. The germline V gene has CDR1 SGHTA and CDR2 FQGTGA. V shed 2 bases and J 4 bases; nucleotides not matched to a gene: 8. The chain's CDR3 is CASSLGPGLAGKYNEQFF. CDR3 sequence (DNA): TGTGCCAGCAGCTTAGGACCGGGACTAGCGGGGAAATACAATGAGCAGTTCTTC.

This chain links TRBV4-1 with TRBJ2-5; 12 bases are a match to TRBD2. The CDR3 contains 15 residues. Germline V CDR1 and CDR2: MGHRA, YSYEKL. The ends lost 7 bases at V and 4 bases at J; junction bases unmatched: 7. The DNA for the CDR3 is TGCGCCAGCACCCTAGCGGGGGGGCCGTCAGAGACCCAGTACTTC. Amino acid sequence: CASTLAGGPSETQYF.

The rearrangement links TRBV7-3 to TRBJ1-1; a possible D gene is TRBD1 (6 bases). CDR1 SGHTA and CDR2 FQGTGA come from the germline V gene. V dropped 5 bases and J dropped 1 base, with 17 bases sitting between them. This CDR3 spans 16 amino acids. The CDR3 loop reads CASSTRGGHPNTEAFF. DNA for the CDR3: TGTGCCAGCAGCACCAGAGGGGGACATCCGAACACTGAAGCTTTCTTT.

This chain joins TRBV4-3 and TRBJ1-1; D is ambiguous. This CDR3 has 14 residues. Germline lookup yields CDR1 LGHNA and CDR2 YSLEER. V was shortened by 0 bases and J by 7 bases, with 12 bases between the two germline ends. CDR3 coding DNA: TGCGCCAGCAGCCAAGATCAACAGAGCTTTGAAGCTTTCTTT. Translating gives CASSQDQQSFEAFF.

This clonotype was detected a few times. This chain uses TRBV2 with TRBJ1-3; D unresolved. Germline V gene data show CDR1 as SNHLY and CDR2 as FYNNEI. The CDR3 is 16 residues long. V was clipped by 6 bases and J by 2 bases, with 17 bases between them. Written as DNA, the CDR3 is TGTGCCAGCAGCCGTGGACTATTAAGGGCTGGAAACACCATATATTTT. Translated, it gives CASSRGLLRAGNTIYF. Supplemented by reference TRBV2 and TRBJ1-3, the full variable domain reads EPEVTQTPSHQVTQMGQEVILRCVPISNHLYFYWYRQILGQKVEFLVSFYNNEISEKSEIFDDQFSVERPDGSNFTLKIRSTKLEDSAMYFCASSRGLLRAGNTIYFGEGSWLTVV.

This clonotype has just a few counts. The chain recombines TRBV5-1 with TRBJ2-7; D might be TRBD1 (7 bases). This CDR3 has 15 amino acids. V lost 4 bases and J 3 bases, leaving 17 bases between the germline ends. CDR1 is SGHRS, CDR2 YFSETQ, per germline. CDR3 region: CASSHRLRGDYEQYF. The CDR3, as DNA: TGCGCCAGCAGCCATCGACTCAGGGGGGACTACGAGCAGTACTTC. The whole variable domain, filled in from reference TRBV5-1 and TRBJ2-7, reads KAGVTQTPRYLIKTRGQQVTLSCSPISGHRSVSWYQQTPGQGLQFLFEYFSETQRNKGNFPGRFSGRQFSNSRSEMNVSTLELGDSALYLCASSHRLRGDYEQYFGPGTRLTVT.

The rearrangement joins TRBV5-5 to TRBJ1-6; D is possibly TRBD1 (5 bases). CDR1 is SGHKS and CDR2 is YYEKEE in the germline V gene (reference sequence). The length of the CDR3 is 14 residues. V lost 0 bases to trimming and J lost 10 bases, with 11 bases between them. DNA of the CDR3: TGTGCCAGCAGCTTGGATGCAGGGCGATCACCCCTCCACTTT. The encoded protein is CASSLDAGRSPLHF.

The chain joins TRBV9 to TRBJ2-1; 10 bases are a match to TRBD1. CDR1 SGDLS and CDR2 YYNGEE come from the germline V gene. V lost 0 bases, J lost 8 bases, and 5 bases stayed unmatched. The CDR3 contains 15 residues. The DNA for the CDR3 is TGTGCCAGCAGCGTAGAGGACAGGGGGTTGGATGAGCAGTTCTTC. Translated: CASSVEDRGLDEQFF.

This clonotype has just a few counts. The rearrangement uses TRBV30 and TRBJ1-2; D is undetermined. Trimming shortened V by 0 bases and J by 5 bases, and 16 bases separated the two germline ends. Germline V gene lookup returns CDR1 GTSNPN and CDR2 SVGIG (reference sequence). CDR3 size: 15 residues. DNA of the CDR3: TGTGCCTGGAGTGTACTCGGGAACGCGGAGTATGGCTACACCTTC. Translated, it gives CAWSVLGNAEYGYTF. Combining the CDR3 with reference TRBV30 and TRBJ1-2 gives the whole variable domain SQTIHQWPATLVQPVGSPLSLECTVEGTSNPNLYWYRQAAGRGLQLLFYSVGIGQISSEVPQNLSASRPQDRQFILSSKKLLLSDSGFYLCAWSVLGNAEYGYTFGSGTRLTVV.

There are a few counts of this clonotype. The CDR3, as DNA: TGTGCCAGTCTCCGGGACATCGGAATGGGGGAGCAGTACTTC. Protein sequence: CASLRDIGMGEQYF. V is TRBV12-3 or TRBV12-4 and J is TRBJ2-7, with a weak D call TRBD1 (6 bases). Deletions cut 9 bases from V and 7 bases from J, with 22 bases between. CDR3 size: 14 residues.

The CDR3 region is CASSQLAGGIIETQYF. The DNA for the CDR3 is TGTGCCAGCAGCCAACTGGCAGGGGGCATTATCGAGACCCAGTACTTC. The chain has TRBV4-2 and TRBJ2-5; 8 positions agree with TRBD1. The CDR3 has 16 amino acids. The trim removed 2 bases at V and 5 bases at J, leaving 10 bases unmatched. CDR1 and CDR2 (germline): LGHNA, YNFKEQ.

This chain uses TRBV5-1 with TRBJ1-4; weak D call: TRBD1 (6 bases). The CDR3 loop spans 16 amino acids. With 1 base removed from V and 8 bases from J, the gap between germline ends came to 18 bases. Germline-derived CDR1 and CDR2 are SGHRS and YFSETQ. The CDR3 spells CASSLMSGGRGEKLFF. Here the CDR3 DNA reads TGCGCCAGCAGCTTGATGTCTGGGGGCCGAGGGGAAAAACTGTTTTTT.

The rearrangement uses TRBV7-8 and TRBJ2-5; maybe TRBD2 (7 bases). Germline V gives CDR1 SGHVS, CDR2 FQNEAQ. Trimming cost V 1 base and J 5 bases, with 11 bases left between them. This CDR3 contains 14 residues. CDR3 nucleotides: TGTGCCAGCAGCTTAGGCGGGGGCCGTGAGACCCAGTACTTC. Translating it yields CASSLGGGRETQYF.

This clonotype turned up a few times. The chain recombines TRBV4-1 with TRBJ2-5; 9 positions agree with TRBD2. The V gene end was trimmed by 2 bases and the J gene end by 5 bases; junction bases not matched to a gene: 9. The CDR3 consists of 16 residues. CDR1 is MGHRA, CDR2 YSYEKL, per germline. As DNA, the CDR3 is TGCGCCAGCAGCCAATCTGGAGCGGGGGGCCCGGAGACCCAGTACTTC. Translating gives CASSQSGAGGPETQYF.

CDR3: CASSRGGRNTEAFF. Written as DNA, the CDR3 is TGTGCCAGCAGCCGGGGAGGTCGGAACACTGAAGCTTTCTTT. The chain couples TRBV5-5 to TRBJ1-1; D ambiguous. V lost 4 bases to trimming and J lost 1 base, with 11 bases between them. Germline V lookup: CDR1 SGHKS, CDR2 YYEKEE (reference sequence). CDR3 size: 14 residues.

There are a few counts of this clonotype. This chain connects TRBV12-3 or TRBV12-4 to TRBJ1-2; tentative D call: TRBD1 (5 bases). Trimming took 2 bases from V and 5 from J, leaving 6 bases between them. The CDR3 is 12 residues long. The CDR3 bases are TGTGCCAGCAGTTTATGGGGGTATGGCTACACCTTC. Its translation is CASSLWGYGYTF.

This rearrangement joins TRBV9 to TRBJ2-3, with D unclear. The CDR3 spans 11 residues. Per germline, CDR1 SGDLS and CDR2 YYNGEE. V was pared by 4 bases and J by 5 bases, with 5 bases between. The CDR3 loop is CASSYLDTQYF. In nucleotides, the CDR3 is TGTGCCAGCAGCTACTTAGATACGCAGTATTTT.

The chain carries TRBV4-3 and TRBJ2-3; D assignment may be TRBD1 or TRBD2 (5 bases each). V was shortened by 1 base and J by 8 bases, with 19 bases between the two germline ends. Germline V gene lookup returns CDR1 LGHNA and CDR2 YSLEER. This CDR3 has 16 amino acids. CDR3 DNA sequence: TGCGCCAGCAGCCAAGTTGAGTCTGGGGGTAGAGGTACGCAGTATTTT. Its protein product is CASSQVESGGRGTQYF.

Here the CDR3 DNA reads TGTGCCAGCAGCCAAGTGAGCAACCCGAGCTCCTACGAGCAGTACTTC. Translated: CASSQVSNPSSYEQYF. The rearrangement joins TRBV3-1 to TRBJ2-7; no clear D gene. Germline CDR1 reads LGHDT; CDR2 reads YNNKEL (reference sequence). This CDR3 has 16 amino acids. The V end lost 1 base, the J end lost 0 bases, and 13 bases lay between the germline ends.

The chain links TRBV3-1 to TRBJ2-7; the D is unclear. The V and J ends lost 1 base and 6 bases respectively, with 4 bases between them. The CDR3 consists of 11 residues. Germline CDR1 reads LGHDT; CDR2 reads YNNKEL (reference sequence). CDR3 nucleotides: TGTGCCAGCAGCCAAGTAAGCGAGCAGTACTTC. Protein: CASSQVSEQYF.

This clonotype was counted a few times. The rearrangement joins TRBV20-1 to TRBJ1-1; 8 bases agree with TRBD1. Per germline, CDR1 DFQATT and CDR2 SNEGSKA (reference sequence). The V segment lost 6 bases and the J segment 4 bases; nucleotides outside the gene matches: 7. This CDR3 has 13 residues. The CDR3 DNA reads as TGCAGTGCGGGAGGGACAGGAGCCACTGAAGCTTTCTTT. This encodes CSAGGTGATEAFF.